A few counts support the clone carrying this T cell receptor beta chain. No antigen is known for it. Deletions cut 4 bases from V and 2 bases from J, with 12 bases between. The CDR3 sequence is 14 residues long. The V gene's germline CDR1 is SGHKS and CDR2 YYEKEE (reference sequence). In the authors' workflow: Counting gave a median of roughly 100,000 TCRs per sample, with values ranging from 23,224 to 690,600. TCRdb re-called the RACE reads through MiXCR, storing one row per CDR3 protein. TCRdb, not the authors, supplied the V and J calls. The repertoire consists of under 400,000 distinct CDR3 sequences, with roughly 4.6% occurring once and the leading ten covering approximately 2.8%. This record belongs to a study of human T cells and chemical hapten exposure. Whole-study results and caveats: PT1 expanded TCR counts and patch test score correlated positively.

The sample's time point: pre-sensitization, week 0. Noted treatment: therapeutic diphenylcyclopropenone sensitization with weekly scalp DPC. The V and J genes are TRBV5-5 and TRBJ2-5; D not certain. Specimen: whole blood, collected in connection with sensitization to the hapten diphenylcyclopropenone (DPC). This receptor was identified in a woman in her fifties or sixties with alopecia areata. Some clones in this sample may be carry-over from other donors' samples. The CDR3 here is CASSPDGVQETQYF. CDR3 coding DNA: TGTGCCAGCAGCCCGGACGGAGTGCAAGAGACCCAGTACTTC.